Listed below are T cell receptor beta chains from one sample, sequenced in a study of T cells in Graves' hyperthyroidism and ophthalmopathy. TCRdb processed the multiplex PCR reads anew with MiXCR; each CDR3 protein has one entry. The table shows almost 600,000 distinct CDR3 sequences, with roughly 14% occurring only once. Sequencing was carried out using blood. The source is a woman between 25 and 40 years old with Graves' hyperthyroidism that later progressed to Graves' ophthalmopathy. Each CDR3 is given with its conserved first and last residue. Fields, in order: clone size, V gene, J gene, D gene, CDR3 protein, CDR3 DNA. A D gene is named only where the DNA matches it firmly. Not every row has a clone size; where given, it reads once, few, many or a size class.

abundance: few; v_gene: TRBV20-1; j_gene: TRBJ2-2; d_gene: TRBD2; CDR3aa: CSASPTSPHKGTGELFF; CDR3nt: TGCAGTGCTAGCCCGACTAGCCCTCATAAGGGAACCGGGGAGCTGTTTTTT
abundance: many; v_gene: TRBV11-2; j_gene: TRBJ2-7; d_gene: NA; CDR3aa: CASSPHPYEQYF; CDR3nt: TGTGCCAGCAGCCCACACCCCTACGAGCAGTACTTC
abundance: many; v_gene: TRBV20-1; j_gene: TRBJ2-1; d_gene: TRBD2; CDR3aa: CSARVRGDEQFF; CDR3nt: TGCAGTGCTAGAGTCCGGGGGGATGAGCAGTTCTTC
abundance: NA; v_gene: TRBV27; j_gene: TRBJ1-2; d_gene: NA; CDR3aa: CASSASGLGYGYTF; CDR3nt: TGTGCCAGCAGTGCCTCGGGGTTAGGCTATGGCTACACCTTC
abundance: many; v_gene: TRBV28; j_gene: TRBJ2-1; d_gene: TRBD1; CDR3aa: CASSSPQPTGARVRDHNEQFF; CDR3nt: TGTGCCAGCAGTTCACCTCAACCGACAGGGGCGAGGGTAAGGGACCACAATGAGCAGTTCTTC
abundance: many; v_gene: TRBV2; j_gene: TRBJ1-5; d_gene: NA; CDR3aa: CASSPRLEPQHF; CDR3nt: TGTGCCAGCAGCCCCCGGTTGGAGCCCCAGCATTTT
abundance: few; v_gene: TRBV15; j_gene: TRBJ2-5; d_gene: NA; CDR3aa: CATSRDQEETQYF; CDR3nt: TGTGCCACCAGCAGAGATCAGGAAGAGACCCAGTACTTC
abundance: NA; v_gene: TRBV9; j_gene: TRBJ2-7; d_gene: TRBD1; CDR3aa: CASSPRGQGSEQYF; CDR3nt: TGTGCCAGCAGCCCCAGGGGACAGGGATCCGAGCAGTACTTC
abundance: many; v_gene: TRBV10-3; j_gene: TRBJ1-4; d_gene: TRBD1; CDR3aa: CAIRPGTGTTNEKLFF; CDR3nt: TGTGCCATCCGTCCCGGGACAGGGACAACTAATGAAAAACTGTTTTTT
abundance: few; v_gene: TRBV5-5; j_gene: TRBJ2-1; d_gene: TRBD1; CDR3aa: CASSLGDRYYNEQFF; CDR3nt: TGTGCCAGCAGCTTGGGGGACAGATACTACAATGAGCAGTTCTTC
abundance: NA; v_gene: TRBV5-1; j_gene: TRBJ2-3; d_gene: TRBD2; CDR3aa: CASSETSGQSVDTQYF; CDR3nt: TGCGCCAGCAGCGAGACTAGCGGACAGTCGGTAGATACGCAGTATTTT
abundance: many; v_gene: TRBV5-1; j_gene: TRBJ2-1; d_gene: TRBD2; CDR3aa: CASSLAETSTEQFF; CDR3nt: TGCGCCAGCAGCTTGGCTGAGACTAGCACTGAGCAGTTCTTC
abundance: many; v_gene: TRBV27; j_gene: TRBJ2-1; d_gene: NA; CDR3aa: CASSFGLYNEQFF; CDR3nt: TGTGCCAGCAGTTTCGGACTCTACAATGAGCAGTTCTTC
abundance: NA; v_gene: TRBV9; j_gene: TRBJ2-1; d_gene: TRBD2; CDR3aa: CASSVASGVYNEQFF; CDR3nt: TGTGCCAGCAGCGTAGCTAGCGGGGTTTACAATGAGCAGTTCTTC
abundance: many; v_gene: TRBV5-8; j_gene: TRBJ2-3; d_gene: TRBD1; CDR3aa: CASSLGTGGADTQYF; CDR3nt: TGTGCCAGCAGCTTGGGGACAGGAGGAGCGGATACGCAGTATTTT
abundance: NA; v_gene: TRBV28; j_gene: TRBJ2-1; d_gene: NA; CDR3aa: CASSTGLPEYNEQFF; CDR3nt: TGTGCCAGCAGCACTGGCCTCCCCGAGTACAATGAGCAGTTCTTC
abundance: few; v_gene: TRBV5-6; j_gene: TRBJ2-1; d_gene: TRBD2; CDR3aa: CASSLASGDNEQFF; CDR3nt: TGTGCCAGCAGCTTAGCTAGCGGGGACAATGAGCAGTTCTTC
abundance: many; v_gene: TRBV25-1; j_gene: TRBJ2-1; d_gene: TRBD2; CDR3aa: CASSATSANEQFF; CDR3nt: TGTGCCAGCAGTGCTACTAGCGCCAATGAGCAGTTCTTC
abundance: many; v_gene: TRBV5-1; j_gene: TRBJ1-2; d_gene: NA; CDR3aa: CASSGGGQGDLGGYTF; CDR3nt: TGCGCCAGCAGTGGCGGTGGGCAGGGAGATCTGGGCGGCTACACCTTC
abundance: many; v_gene: TRBV11-3; j_gene: TRBJ1-1; d_gene: NA; CDR3aa: CASSPRGAVEAFF; CDR3nt: TGTGCCAGCAGCCCTCGGGGAGCCGTTGAAGCTTTCTTT
abundance: few; v_gene: TRBV30; j_gene: TRBJ2-1; d_gene: NA; CDR3aa: CAWTGGYPYNEQFF; CDR3nt: TGTGCCTGGACCGGAGGCTACCCGTACAATGAGCAGTTCTTC
abundance: many; v_gene: TRBV25-1; j_gene: TRBJ1-2; d_gene: NA; CDR3aa: CASSEYKAGLANYGYTF; CDR3nt: TGTGCCAGCAGTGAATATAAAGCGGGTTTAGCTAACTATGGCTACACCTTC
abundance: NA; v_gene: TRBV3-1; j_gene: TRBJ2-7; d_gene: NA; CDR3aa: CASSPNRAGEQYF; CDR3nt: TGTGCCAGCAGCCCGAACAGGGCTGGGGAGCAGTACTTC
abundance: NA; v_gene: TRBV20-1; j_gene: TRBJ2-7; d_gene: TRBD2; CDR3aa: CSARPRGSIYGQYF; CDR3nt: TGCAGTGCACGACCCCGCGGGAGCATCTACGGGCAGTACTTC
abundance: many; v_gene: TRBV29-1; j_gene: TRBJ2-3; d_gene: TRBD2; CDR3aa: CSLGLAGEGTDTQYF; CDR3nt: TGCAGCTTGGGACTAGCGGGAGAGGGCACAGATACGCAGTATTTT
abundance: many; v_gene: TRBV5-1; j_gene: TRBJ1-5; d_gene: TRBD1; CDR3aa: CASSPDREGQPQHF; CDR3nt: TGCGCCAGCAGCCCGGACAGGGAGGGTCAGCCCCAGCATTTT
abundance: many; v_gene: TRBV11-3; j_gene: TRBJ2-1; d_gene: NA; CDR3aa: CASSLDRGGEQFF; CDR3nt: TGTGCCAGCAGCTTAGACCGGGGAGGTGAGCAGTTCTTC
abundance: few; v_gene: TRBV6-2/TRBV6-3; j_gene: TRBJ2-5; d_gene: NA; CDR3aa: CAGTPEGVETQYF; CDR3nt: TGTGCCGGGACACCAGAAGGAGTAGAGACCCAGTACTTC
abundance: NA; v_gene: TRBV14; j_gene: TRBJ2-4; d_gene: NA; CDR3aa: CASSQEVAQNIQYF; CDR3nt: TGTGCCAGCAGCCAAGAAGTGGCCCAAAACATTCAGTACTTC
abundance: few; v_gene: TRBV29-1; j_gene: TRBJ1-1; d_gene: NA; CDR3aa: CSVVQGPLNTEAFF; CDR3nt: TGCAGCGTTGTTCAGGGGCCCTTGAACACTGAAGCTTTCTTT
abundance: few; v_gene: TRBV5-5; j_gene: TRBJ2-7; d_gene: TRBD1; CDR3aa: CASSPRDRQHEQYF; CDR3nt: TGTGCCAGCAGCCCTCGGGACAGACAACACGAGCAGTACTTC
abundance: few; v_gene: TRBV20-1; j_gene: TRBJ2-5; d_gene: NA; CDR3aa: CSARIAERPPETQYF; CDR3nt: TGCAGTGCTAGGATAGCGGAAAGGCCCCCAGAGACCCAGTACTTC